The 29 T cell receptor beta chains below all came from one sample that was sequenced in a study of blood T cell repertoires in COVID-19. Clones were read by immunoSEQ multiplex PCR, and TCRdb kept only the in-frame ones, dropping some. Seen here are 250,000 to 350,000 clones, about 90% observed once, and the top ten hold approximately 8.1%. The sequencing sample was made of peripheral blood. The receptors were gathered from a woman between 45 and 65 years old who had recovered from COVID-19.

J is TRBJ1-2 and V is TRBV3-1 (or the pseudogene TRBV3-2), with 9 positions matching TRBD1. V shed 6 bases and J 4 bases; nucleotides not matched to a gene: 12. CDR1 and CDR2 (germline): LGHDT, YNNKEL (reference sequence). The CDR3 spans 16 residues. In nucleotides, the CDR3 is TGTGCCAGCAGTTGGGGCAGACAGGGGGTCGTCTATGGCTACACCTTC. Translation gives CASSWGRQGVVYGYTF.

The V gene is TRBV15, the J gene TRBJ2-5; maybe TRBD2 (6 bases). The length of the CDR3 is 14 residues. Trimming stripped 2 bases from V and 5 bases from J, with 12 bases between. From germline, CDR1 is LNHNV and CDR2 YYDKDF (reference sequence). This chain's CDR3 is CATSRRRAGETQYF. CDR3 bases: TGTGCCACCAGCAGACGGAGGGCCGGGGAGACCCAGTACTTC.

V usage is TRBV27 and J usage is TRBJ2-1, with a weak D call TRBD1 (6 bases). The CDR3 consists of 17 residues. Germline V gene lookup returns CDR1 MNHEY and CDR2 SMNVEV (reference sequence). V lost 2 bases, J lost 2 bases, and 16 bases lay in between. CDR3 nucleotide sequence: TGTGCCAGCAGTTTACGGCGTACAGGGATGCCCTACAATGAGCAGTTCTTC. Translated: CASSLRRTGMPYNEQFF.

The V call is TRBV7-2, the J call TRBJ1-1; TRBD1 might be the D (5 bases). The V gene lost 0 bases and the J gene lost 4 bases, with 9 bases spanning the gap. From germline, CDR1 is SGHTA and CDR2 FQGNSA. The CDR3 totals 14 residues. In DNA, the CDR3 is TGTGCCAGCAGCTTAGCGCAAGGGGCCACTGAAGCTTTCTTT. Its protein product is CASSLAQGATEAFF. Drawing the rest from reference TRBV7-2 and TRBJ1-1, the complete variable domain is GAGVSQSPSNKVTEKGKDVELRCDPISGHTALYWYRQSLGQGLEFLIYFQGNSAPDKSGLPSDRFSAERTGGSVSTLTIQRTQQEDSAVYLCASSLAQGATEAFFGQGTRLTVV.

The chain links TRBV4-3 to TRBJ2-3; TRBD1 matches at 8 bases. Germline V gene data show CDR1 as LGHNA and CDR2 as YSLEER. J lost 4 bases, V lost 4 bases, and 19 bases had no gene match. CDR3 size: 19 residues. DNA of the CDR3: TGCGCCAGCAGCCGATTTTACGACAGGGGAGGTGGAAGTGCAGATACGCAGTATTTT. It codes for CASSRFYDRGGGSADTQYF.

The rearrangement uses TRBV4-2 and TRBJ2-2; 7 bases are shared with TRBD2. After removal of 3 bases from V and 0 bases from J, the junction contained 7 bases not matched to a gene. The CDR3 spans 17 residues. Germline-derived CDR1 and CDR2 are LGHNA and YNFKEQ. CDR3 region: CASSHNSGLSNTGELFF. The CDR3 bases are TGTGCCAGCAGCCATAATAGCGGGTTGTCGAACACCGGGGAGCTGTTTTTT.

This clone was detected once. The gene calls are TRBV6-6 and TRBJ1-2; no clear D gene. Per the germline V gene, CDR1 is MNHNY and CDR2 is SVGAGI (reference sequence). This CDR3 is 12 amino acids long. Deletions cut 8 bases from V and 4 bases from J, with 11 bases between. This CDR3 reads CASAYLSYGYTF. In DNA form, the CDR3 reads TGTGCCAGCGCTTACCTAAGCTATGGCTACACCTTC.

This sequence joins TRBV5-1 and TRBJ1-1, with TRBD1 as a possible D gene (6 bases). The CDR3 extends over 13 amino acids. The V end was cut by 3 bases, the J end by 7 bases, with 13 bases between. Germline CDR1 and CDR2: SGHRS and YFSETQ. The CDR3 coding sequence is TGCGCCAGCAGCTGGAGGACAGACAATGAAGCTTTCTTT. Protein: CASSWRTDNEAFF.

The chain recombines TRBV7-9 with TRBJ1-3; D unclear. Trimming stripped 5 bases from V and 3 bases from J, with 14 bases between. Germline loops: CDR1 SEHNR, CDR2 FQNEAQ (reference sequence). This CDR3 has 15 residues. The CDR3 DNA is TGTGCCAGCAGCCACCTTGTTGGCGGTGGAAACACCATATATTTT. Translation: CASSHLVGGGNTIYF.

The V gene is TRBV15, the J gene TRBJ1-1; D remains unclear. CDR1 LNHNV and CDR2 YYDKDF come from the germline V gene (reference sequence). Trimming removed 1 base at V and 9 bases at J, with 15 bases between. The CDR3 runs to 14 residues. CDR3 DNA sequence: TGTGCCACCAGCAGAGTCGCAGTCAATCCTCAAGCTTTCTTT. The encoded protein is CATSRVAVNPQAFF.

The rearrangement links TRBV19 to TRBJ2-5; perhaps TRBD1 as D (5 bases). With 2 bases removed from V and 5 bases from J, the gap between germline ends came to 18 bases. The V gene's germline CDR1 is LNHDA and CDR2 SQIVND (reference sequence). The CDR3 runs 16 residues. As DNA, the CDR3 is TGTGCCAGTAGTATATCCGGACACCGAAGATGGGAGACCCAGTACTTC. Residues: CASSISGHRRWETQYF.

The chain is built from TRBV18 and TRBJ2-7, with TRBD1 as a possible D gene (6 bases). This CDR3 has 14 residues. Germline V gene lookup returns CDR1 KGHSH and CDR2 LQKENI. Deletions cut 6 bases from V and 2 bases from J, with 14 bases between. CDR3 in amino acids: CASSQGRGPYEQYF. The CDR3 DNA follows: TGTGCCAGCTCCCAGGGCAGGGGACCCTACGAGCAGTACTTC.

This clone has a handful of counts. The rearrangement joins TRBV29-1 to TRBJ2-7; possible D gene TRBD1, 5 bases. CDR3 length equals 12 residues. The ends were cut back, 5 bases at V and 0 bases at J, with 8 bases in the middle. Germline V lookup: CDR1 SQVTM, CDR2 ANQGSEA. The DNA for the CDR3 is TGCAGCGTTTCGACAGACTCCTACGAGCAGTACTTC. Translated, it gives CSVSTDSYEQYF.

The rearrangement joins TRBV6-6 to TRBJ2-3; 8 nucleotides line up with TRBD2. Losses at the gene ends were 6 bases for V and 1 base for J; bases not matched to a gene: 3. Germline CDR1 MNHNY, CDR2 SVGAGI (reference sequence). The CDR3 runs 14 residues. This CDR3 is CASRASGRTDTQYF. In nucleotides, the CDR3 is TGTGCCAGCAGGGCTAGCGGGCGCACAGATACGCAGTATTTT.

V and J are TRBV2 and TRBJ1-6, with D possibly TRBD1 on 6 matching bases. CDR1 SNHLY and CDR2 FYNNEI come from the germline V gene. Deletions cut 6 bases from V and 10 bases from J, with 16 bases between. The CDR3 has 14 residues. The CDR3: CASSPGVTRSPLHF. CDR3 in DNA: TGTGCCAGCAGCCCAGGGGTTACTAGATCACCCCTCCACTTT.

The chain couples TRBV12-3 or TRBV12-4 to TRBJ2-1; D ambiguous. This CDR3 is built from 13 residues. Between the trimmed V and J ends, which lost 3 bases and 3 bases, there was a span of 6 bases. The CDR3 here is CASSFSDYNEQFF. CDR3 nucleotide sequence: TGTGCCAGCAGTTTTTCAGACTACAATGAGCAGTTCTTC.

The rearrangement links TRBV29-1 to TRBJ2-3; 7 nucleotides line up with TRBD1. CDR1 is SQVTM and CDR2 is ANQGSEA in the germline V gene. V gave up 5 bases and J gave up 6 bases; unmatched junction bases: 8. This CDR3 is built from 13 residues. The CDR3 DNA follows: TGCAGCGTTCGGGGCAGGGGGACGGATACGCAGTATTTT. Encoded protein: CSVRGRGTDTQYF.

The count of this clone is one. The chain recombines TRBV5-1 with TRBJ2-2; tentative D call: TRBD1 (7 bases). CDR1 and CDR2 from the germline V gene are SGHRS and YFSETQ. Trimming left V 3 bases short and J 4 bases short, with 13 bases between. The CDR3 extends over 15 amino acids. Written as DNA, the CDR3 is TGCGCCAGCAGCTCGGAGGGGGCCAGCACCGGGGAGCTGTTTTTT. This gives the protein CASSSEGASTGELFF.

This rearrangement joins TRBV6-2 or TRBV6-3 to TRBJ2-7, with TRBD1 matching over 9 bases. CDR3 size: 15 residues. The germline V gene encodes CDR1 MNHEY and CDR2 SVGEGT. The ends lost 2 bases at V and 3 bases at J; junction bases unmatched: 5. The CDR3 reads CASSYPGQGFYEQYF. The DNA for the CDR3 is TGTGCCAGCAGTTACCCGGGACAGGGATTCTACGAGCAGTACTTC.

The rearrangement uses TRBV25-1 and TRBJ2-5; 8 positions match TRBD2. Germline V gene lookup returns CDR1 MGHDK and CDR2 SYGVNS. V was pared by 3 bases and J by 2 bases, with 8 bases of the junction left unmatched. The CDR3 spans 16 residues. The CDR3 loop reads CASSDAKLAAQETQYF. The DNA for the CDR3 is TGTGCCAGCAGTGATGCGAAACTAGCGGCACAAGAGACCCAGTACTTC.

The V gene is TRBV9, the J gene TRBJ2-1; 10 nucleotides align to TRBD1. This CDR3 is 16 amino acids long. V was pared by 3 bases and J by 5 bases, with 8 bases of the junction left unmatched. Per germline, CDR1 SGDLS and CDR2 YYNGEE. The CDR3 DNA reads TGTGCCAGCAGCGCGGGGGGGACAGGGGCCGACAATGAGCAGTTCTTC. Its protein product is CASSAGGTGADNEQFF.

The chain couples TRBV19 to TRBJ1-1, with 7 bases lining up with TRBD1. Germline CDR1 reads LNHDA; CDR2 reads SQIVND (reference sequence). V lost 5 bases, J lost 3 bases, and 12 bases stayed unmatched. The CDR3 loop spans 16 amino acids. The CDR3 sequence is CASSLGGQRGDTEAFF. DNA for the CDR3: TGTGCCAGTAGTCTTGGGGGACAGCGGGGGGACACTGAAGCTTTCTTT.

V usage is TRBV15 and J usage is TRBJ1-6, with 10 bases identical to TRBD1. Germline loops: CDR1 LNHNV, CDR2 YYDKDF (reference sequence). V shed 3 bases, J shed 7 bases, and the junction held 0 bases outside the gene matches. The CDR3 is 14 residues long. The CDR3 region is CATSRDRGNSPLHF. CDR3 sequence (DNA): TGTGCCACCAGCAGGGACAGGGGGAATTCACCCCTCCACTTT. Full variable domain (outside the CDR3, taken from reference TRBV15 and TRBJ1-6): DAMVIQNPRYQVTQFGKPVTLSCSQTLNHNVMYWYQQKSSQAPKLLFHYYDKDFNNEADTPDNFQSRRPNTSFCFLDIRSPGLGDTAMYLCATSRDRGNSPLHFGNGTRLTVT.

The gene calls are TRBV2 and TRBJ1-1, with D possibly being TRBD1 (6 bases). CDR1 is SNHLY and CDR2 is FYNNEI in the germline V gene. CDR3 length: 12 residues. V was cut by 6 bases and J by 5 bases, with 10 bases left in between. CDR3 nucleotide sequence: TGTGCCAGCAGCAGGGGTCGGACTGAAGCTTTCTTT. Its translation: CASSRGRTEAFF.

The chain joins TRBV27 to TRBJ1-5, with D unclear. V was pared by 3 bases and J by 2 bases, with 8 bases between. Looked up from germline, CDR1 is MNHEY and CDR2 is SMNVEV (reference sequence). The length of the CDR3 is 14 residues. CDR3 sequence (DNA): TGTGCCAGCAGTTTTGGTACAGGCAATCAGCCCCAGCATTTT. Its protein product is CASSFGTGNQPQHF.

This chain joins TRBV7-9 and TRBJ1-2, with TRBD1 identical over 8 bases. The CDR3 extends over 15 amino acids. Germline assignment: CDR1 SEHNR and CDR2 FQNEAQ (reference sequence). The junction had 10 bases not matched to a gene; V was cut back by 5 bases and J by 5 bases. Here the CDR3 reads CASSREAGQVYGYTF. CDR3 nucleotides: TGTGCCAGCAGCCGAGAAGCGGGACAGGTATATGGCTACACCTTC.

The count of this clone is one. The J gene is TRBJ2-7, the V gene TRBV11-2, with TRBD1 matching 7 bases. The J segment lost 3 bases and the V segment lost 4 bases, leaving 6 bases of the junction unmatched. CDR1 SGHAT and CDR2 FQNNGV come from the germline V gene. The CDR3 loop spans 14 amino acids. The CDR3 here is CASSSHTGVYEQYF. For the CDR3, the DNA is TGTGCCAGCAGCTCACATACAGGGGTCTACGAGCAGTACTTC.

In DNA form, the CDR3 reads TGTGCCAGCAGCTCGAACAGGGTCTATCAGCCCCAGCATTTT. Translation: CASSSNRVYQPQHF. V and J are TRBV7-8 and TRBJ1-5; perhaps TRBD1 as D (6 bases). V lost 4 bases and J 5 bases, leaving 12 bases between the germline ends. Looked up from germline, CDR1 is SGHVS and CDR2 is FQNEAQ. This CDR3 has 14 amino acids.

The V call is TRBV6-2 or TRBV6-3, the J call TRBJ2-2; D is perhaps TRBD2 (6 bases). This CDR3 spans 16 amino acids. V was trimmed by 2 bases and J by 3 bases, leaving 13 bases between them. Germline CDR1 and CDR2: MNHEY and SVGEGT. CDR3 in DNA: TGTGCCAGCAGTTACGGGGCTGGGGGGTACACCGGGGAGCTGTTTTTT. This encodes CASSYGAGGYTGELFF.